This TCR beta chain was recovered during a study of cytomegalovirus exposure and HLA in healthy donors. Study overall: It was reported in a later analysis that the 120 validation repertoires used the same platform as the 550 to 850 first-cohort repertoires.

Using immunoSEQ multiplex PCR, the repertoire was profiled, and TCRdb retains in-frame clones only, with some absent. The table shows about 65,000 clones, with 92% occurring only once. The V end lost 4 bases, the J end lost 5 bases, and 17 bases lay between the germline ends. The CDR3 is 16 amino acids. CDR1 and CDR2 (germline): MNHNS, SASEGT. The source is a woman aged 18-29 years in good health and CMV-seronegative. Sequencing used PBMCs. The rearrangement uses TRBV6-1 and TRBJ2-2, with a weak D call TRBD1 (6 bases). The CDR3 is CASSARQVLGTGELFF. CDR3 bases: TGTGCCAGCAGTGCTAGACAGGTTTTAGGAACCGGGGAGCTGTTTTTT.